This record looks at one T cell receptor (beta chain) sequence and its context. This entry is derived from a study of PD-1 blockade in classical Hodgkin lymphoma. All patients experienced relapse after autologous stem cell transplantation, and brentuximab vedotin exposure was variable. Sequencing was performed with immunoSEQ multiplex PCR; in TCRdb, only in-frame clones are kept and a portion is missing. Of more than 140,000 clones in the sample, approximately 72% were seen once. CDR1 and CDR2 from the germline V gene are MNHEY and SMNVEV (reference sequence). V lost 3 bases and J 2 bases, leaving 8 bases between the germline ends. CDR3 length: 15 residues.

The sequence was collected from a human donor with classical Hodgkin lymphoma. The V call is TRBV27, the J call TRBJ2-6; D call uncertain. The sample here was peripheral blood mononuclear cells (PBMCs), taken before the second cycle of nivolumab. The CDR3 loop is CASSFTFAGANVLTF. In DNA form, the CDR3 reads TGTGCCAGCAGTTTTACTTTTGCTGGGGCCAACGTCCTGACTTTC.